The rows below give T cell receptor beta chains drawn from one sample of a study of cytomegalovirus exposure and HLA in healthy donors. The table came from immunoSEQ multiplex PCR; TCRdb's copy has only in-frame clones and leaves some out. The sample contains approximately 170,000 clones, 77% of which appear only once. What was sequenced was PBMCs. All receptors come from a woman aged 40 to 50 in good health and CMV-seropositive. The CDR3 runs from the conserved cysteine through the conserved F or W. Each record gives: CDR3 DNA, CDR3 protein, clone size, CDR3 length, J gene, D gene, V gene. D genes are given only for firm matches. Where a row states a size, it is once, few, many or the class of an expanded clone; other rows omit it.

CDR3nt: TGTGCCAGCTCACCGGACCTAGGACTAGCGGGGGTTGAGCAGTTCTTC
CDR3aa: CASSPDLGLAGVEQFF
abundance: NA
len: 16
j_gene: TRBJ2-1
d_gene: TRBD2
v_gene: TRBV18

CDR3nt: TGTGCCAGCTCACGACCCGGGACAGGGTCTGAAGCTTTCTTT
CDR3aa: CASSRPGTGSEAFF
abundance: few
len: 14
j_gene: TRBJ1-1
d_gene: TRBD1
v_gene: TRBV18

CDR3nt: TGCGCCAGCAGTCGCTCCTTCCGGGACAGGGGGGACTACGAGCAGTACTTC
CDR3aa: CASSRSFRDRGDYEQYF
abundance: NA
len: 17
j_gene: TRBJ2-7
d_gene: TRBD1
v_gene: TRBV23-1

CDR3nt: TGTGCCAGCACCCATAGCAATCAGCCCCAGCATTTT
CDR3aa: CASTHSNQPQHF
abundance: few
len: 12
j_gene: TRBJ1-5
d_gene: NA
v_gene: TRBV7-2

CDR3nt: TGTGCCAGCAGCTTGGGACAGGGTGGAAACACCATATATTTT
CDR3aa: CASSLGQGGNTIYF
abundance: NA
len: 14
j_gene: TRBJ1-3
d_gene: TRBD1
v_gene: TRBV5-6

CDR3nt: TGTGCCAGCAGCTTTTGGACCGGGACTAGCGGAGTCTCCTACGAGCAGTACTTC
CDR3aa: CASSFWTGTSGVSYEQYF
abundance: NA
len: 18
j_gene: TRBJ2-7
d_gene: TRBD2
v_gene: TRBV7-2

CDR3nt: TGTGCCAGCAGTTTCGGGTACTATGGCTACACCTTC
CDR3aa: CASSFGYYGYTF
abundance: NA
len: 12
j_gene: TRBJ1-2
d_gene: NA
v_gene: TRBV28

CDR3nt: TGTGCCAGCAGTGACAGGTCCCCGCTACCCGAGCAGTACTTC
CDR3aa: CASSDRSPLPEQYF
abundance: NA
len: 14
j_gene: TRBJ2-7
d_gene: NA
v_gene: TRBV25-1

CDR3nt: TGTGCCAGCAGCATTTCGGGACTAGCTTCTTACACCGGGGAGCTGTTTTTT
CDR3aa: CASSISGLASYTGELFF
abundance: NA
len: 17
j_gene: TRBJ2-2
d_gene: TRBD2
v_gene: TRBV5-5

CDR3nt: TGCGCCAGCAGCCAAGAATCAGGGTACGAGCAGTACTTC
CDR3aa: CASSQESGYEQYF
abundance: NA
len: 13
j_gene: TRBJ2-7
d_gene: NA
v_gene: TRBV4-3

CDR3nt: TGTGCCAGCACCTTAAGGTGGACTAGCACAGATACGCAGTATTTT
CDR3aa: CASTLRWTSTDTQYF
abundance: once
len: 15
j_gene: TRBJ2-3
d_gene: NA
v_gene: TRBV28

CDR3nt: TGTGCCACCAGCAGAGCAGGGCGGGAGACCCAGTACTTC
CDR3aa: CATSRAGRETQYF
abundance: NA
len: 13
j_gene: TRBJ2-5
d_gene: NA
v_gene: TRBV15

CDR3nt: TGTGCCAGCAGTTTACTTGGCGGGAGTAGTAATGAGCAGTTCTTC
CDR3aa: CASSLLGGSSNEQFF
abundance: NA
len: 15
j_gene: TRBJ2-1
d_gene: TRBD2
v_gene: TRBV27

CDR3nt: TGTGCCAGCAGTTTACAGGGCTCTGAAGCTTTCTTT
CDR3aa: CASSLQGSEAFF
abundance: NA
len: 12
j_gene: TRBJ1-1
d_gene: NA
v_gene: TRBV2

CDR3nt: TGTGCCAGCAGCCTCCGGGGACAGAGCTCCTACAATGAGCAGTTCTTC
CDR3aa: CASSLRGQSSYNEQFF
abundance: once
len: 16
j_gene: TRBJ2-1
d_gene: TRBD1
v_gene: TRBV7-2

CDR3nt: TGTGCTAGTGGTTTGGATGGGAGGACCGAAGCTTTCTTT
CDR3aa: CASGLDGRTEAFF
abundance: NA
len: 13
j_gene: TRBJ1-1
d_gene: NA
v_gene: TRBV12-5

CDR3nt: TGTGCCAGCAGCGTAGGATTCACGGCTAATGAAAAACTGTTTTTT
CDR3aa: CASSVGFTANEKLFF
abundance: few
len: 15
j_gene: TRBJ1-4
d_gene: NA
v_gene: TRBV9

CDR3nt: TGTGCCAGCAGTGGGGTGGGACAGCGCCTGTTTTTT
CDR3aa: CASSGVGQRLFF
abundance: few
len: 12
j_gene: TRBJ1-4
d_gene: TRBD1
v_gene: TRBV6-1

CDR3nt: TGCAGCGCTGGGGTGGGTCCGGACTCAACAGAGACCCAGTACTTC
CDR3aa: CSAGVGPDSTETQYF
abundance: NA
len: 15
j_gene: TRBJ2-5
d_gene: NA
v_gene: TRBV29-1

CDR3nt: TGTGCCAGCAGTTACATCCCTAGCGGGAGGGGCGGGGAGCTGTTTTTT
CDR3aa: CASSYIPSGRGGELFF
abundance: NA
len: 16
j_gene: TRBJ2-2
d_gene: TRBD2
v_gene: TRBV6-5

CDR3nt: TGTGCCAGCAGTCAGGGCTTCTATAATTCACCCCTCCACTTT
CDR3aa: CASSQGFYNSPLHF
abundance: NA
len: 14
j_gene: TRBJ1-6
d_gene: NA
v_gene: TRBV2

CDR3nt: TGTTCCAGCAGCTTAGGCCTGACAGGGGACGGAACTAATGAAAAACTGTTTTTT
CDR3aa: CSSSLGLTGDGTNEKLFF
abundance: NA
len: 18
j_gene: TRBJ1-4
d_gene: TRBD1
v_gene: TRBV7-9

CDR3nt: TGTGCCAGCACCCTCCGAGCTTCTCTATGGGGCTACACCTTC
CDR3aa: CASTLRASLWGYTF
abundance: NA
len: 14
j_gene: TRBJ1-2
d_gene: NA
v_gene: TRBV5-6

CDR3nt: TGTGCCAGCAGCTTGCTAGCGGCCCCGAACACCGGGGAGCTGTTTTTT
CDR3aa: CASSLLAAPNTGELFF
abundance: NA
len: 16
j_gene: TRBJ2-2
d_gene: TRBD2
v_gene: TRBV7-6

CDR3nt: TGTGCCAGCAGCTTAGACTATTACGGGGAGCTGTTTTTT
CDR3aa: CASSLDYYGELFF
abundance: few
len: 13
j_gene: TRBJ2-2
d_gene: NA
v_gene: TRBV7-6

CDR3nt: TGCAGCGTTGAAGACCGGGGGACCATATATTTT
CDR3aa: CSVEDRGTIYF
abundance: NA
len: 11
j_gene: TRBJ1-3
d_gene: NA
v_gene: TRBV29-1

CDR3nt: TGCGCCAGCAGCCAACAAGCGGGGGCGGACACCGGGGAGCTGTTTTTT
CDR3aa: CASSQQAGADTGELFF
abundance: NA
len: 16
j_gene: TRBJ2-2
d_gene: TRBD2
v_gene: TRBV5-1

CDR3nt: TGTGCCAGCAGTCAACCGACAGGGAGGACTGAAGCTTTCTTT
CDR3aa: CASSQPTGRTEAFF
abundance: NA
len: 14
j_gene: TRBJ1-1
d_gene: TRBD1
v_gene: TRBV28

CDR3nt: TGTGCCAGCAGTGAACAGGGAAATGAGCAGTTCTTC
CDR3aa: CASSEQGNEQFF
abundance: NA
len: 12
j_gene: TRBJ2-1
d_gene: NA
v_gene: TRBV9

CDR3nt: TGTGCCAGCAGTGAGGGGGGCGGGAGTTACAATGAGCAGTTCTTC
CDR3aa: CASSEGGGSYNEQFF
abundance: NA
len: 15
j_gene: TRBJ2-1
d_gene: NA
v_gene: TRBV2

CDR3nt: TGTGCCAGCAGCTTCCTGGACAGGGCTCAAAAGGAAGCTTTCTTT
CDR3aa: CASSFLDRAQKEAFF
abundance: NA
len: 15
j_gene: TRBJ1-1
d_gene: TRBD1
v_gene: TRBV5-6

CDR3nt: TGTGCCAGCAGCTTAGCATCGACAGGGGCTGCTGGCTACACCTTC
CDR3aa: CASSLASTGAAGYTF
abundance: medium-sized
len: 15
j_gene: TRBJ1-2
d_gene: TRBD1
v_gene: TRBV7-6

CDR3nt: TGTGCCAGCAGCGTACAGGGGGGTAATGAAAAACTGTTTTTT
CDR3aa: CASSVQGGNEKLFF
abundance: once
len: 14
j_gene: TRBJ1-4
d_gene: TRBD1
v_gene: TRBV9